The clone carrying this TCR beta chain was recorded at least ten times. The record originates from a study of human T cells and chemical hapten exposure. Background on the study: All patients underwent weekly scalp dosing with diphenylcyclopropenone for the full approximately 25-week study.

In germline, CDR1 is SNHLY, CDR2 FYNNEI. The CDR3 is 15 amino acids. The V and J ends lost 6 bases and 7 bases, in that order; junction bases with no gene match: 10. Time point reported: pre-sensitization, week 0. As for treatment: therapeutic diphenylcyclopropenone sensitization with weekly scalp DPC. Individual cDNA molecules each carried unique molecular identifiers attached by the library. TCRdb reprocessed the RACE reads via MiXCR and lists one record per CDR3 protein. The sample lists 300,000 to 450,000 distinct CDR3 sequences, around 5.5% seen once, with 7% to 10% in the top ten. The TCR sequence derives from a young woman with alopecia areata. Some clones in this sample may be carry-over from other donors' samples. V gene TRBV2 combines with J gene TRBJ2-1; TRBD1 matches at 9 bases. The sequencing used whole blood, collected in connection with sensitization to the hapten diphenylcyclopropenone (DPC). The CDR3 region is CASSSPGQGINEQFF. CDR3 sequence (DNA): TGTGCCAGCAGCTCTCCGGGACAGGGTATAAATGAGCAGTTCTTC.